One and the same sample provided the 9 T cell receptor beta chains below, sequenced in a study of shared clonotypes between healthy human individuals. Only in-frame clones appear in the TCRdb table, and some are missing; sequencing was by immunoSEQ multiplex PCR. The sample includes approximately 980,000 clones, 76% of them seen just once. The sample consisted of memory CD4+ T cells sorted from blood. Subset specified: CD45RA-negative fraction. These TCRs come from a man aged 18 to 30 in good health.

This chain uses TRBV5-6 with TRBJ2-7; TRBD1 aligns across 9 bases. With 4 bases clipped from V and 8 bases from J, the junction kept 7 bases outside the gene matches. The germline gives CDR1 SGHDT, CDR2 YYEEEE. The CDR3 contains 13 residues. DNA of the CDR3: TGTGCCAGCAGCAGATGGGACAGGGACAAGCAGTACTTC. Encoded protein: CASSRWDRDKQYF.

V usage is TRBV6-1 and J usage is TRBJ2-3; maybe TRBD2 (5 bases). The CDR3 has 15 amino acids. Between the trimmed V and J ends, which lost 4 bases and 3 bases, there was a span of 14 bases. Germline assignment: CDR1 MNHNS and CDR2 SASEGT. The CDR3 here is CASSGAAGSTDTQYF. CDR3 bases: TGTGCCAGCAGTGGAGCGGCCGGTTCGACAGATACGCAGTATTTT.

The rearrangement joins TRBV6-6 to TRBJ2-7; D gene unclear. Trimming took off 6 bases at V and 2 bases at J, with 8 bases between the two ends. Germline values: CDR1 MNHNY, CDR2 SVGAGI (reference sequence). This CDR3 is 12 amino acids long. CDR3 bases: TGTGCCAGCAGGCAAGAGACCTACGAGCAGTACTTC. Encoded protein: CASRQETYEQYF.

This clone was seen many times. The V call is TRBV29-1, the J call TRBJ1-5; D might be TRBD1 (5 bases). The germline V gene encodes CDR1 SQVTM and CDR2 ANQGSEA. The CDR3 has 12 amino acids. V lost 4 bases, J lost 6 bases, and 10 bases lay in between. The CDR3 nucleotides read TGCAGCGTTGCAGGGCTGGGTCAGCCCCAGCATTTT. Encoded protein: CSVAGLGQPQHF.

The gene calls are TRBV28 and TRBJ2-3, with TRBD2 matching 9 bases. Looked up from germline, CDR1 is MDHEN and CDR2 is SYDVKM. Unmatched junction bases numbered 5, after V lost 4 bases and J lost 0 bases. The CDR3 consists of 16 residues. CDR3 sequence reads: CASSSIAGASTDTQYF. CDR3 coding DNA: TGTGCCAGCAGTTCGATAGCGGGGGCTAGCACAGATACGCAGTATTTT.

The chain joins TRBV7-2 to TRBJ2-3; the D is unclear. Per the germline V gene, CDR1 is SGHTA and CDR2 is FQGNSA. V was clipped by 3 bases and J by 2 bases, with 12 bases between them. This CDR3 comprises 15 residues. The CDR3 protein is CASSLGFVTTDTQYF. The CDR3 DNA sequence: TGTGCCAGCAGCTTGGGATTTGTCACCACAGATACGCAGTATTTT.

The gene calls are TRBV6-5 and TRBJ1-1; TRBD1 aligns across 7 bases. Losses at the gene ends were 5 bases for V and 5 bases for J; bases not matched to a gene: 5. CDR1 is MNHEY, CDR2 SVGAGI, per germline. CDR3 length: 13 amino acids. The CDR3 loop is CASSQTGVTEAFF. The DNA of the CDR3 is TGTGCCAGCAGTCAAACAGGGGTTACTGAAGCTTTCTTT.

V is TRBV2 and J is TRBJ1-3, with TRBD1 matching 7 bases. The J segment lost 4 bases and the V segment lost 7 bases, leaving 10 bases of the junction unmatched. CDR1 SNHLY and CDR2 FYNNEI come from the germline V gene. There are 15 residues in the CDR3. This CDR3 is CASTPGTERGNTIYF. The CDR3 coding sequence is TGTGCCAGCACCCCTGGGACAGAACGAGGAAACACCATATATTTT.

The V call is TRBV28, the J call TRBJ1-3; no firm D call. Germline V lookup: CDR1 MDHEN, CDR2 SYDVKM. The CDR3 sequence is 16 residues long. V dropped 3 bases and J dropped 0 bases, with 12 bases sitting between them. CDR3 amino acids: CASSLGGQRSGNTIYF. DNA of the CDR3: TGTGCCAGCAGTTTGGGCGGGCAGCGCTCTGGAAACACCATATATTTT.